The 13 T cell receptor beta chains listed next were all sequenced from one sample in a study of shared clonotypes between healthy human individuals. Assay: immunoSEQ multiplex PCR; the TCRdb copy retains only in-frame clones and omits some. The table records about 1.1 million clones, around three quarters of them present only once. The sample taken for sequencing was memory CD4+ T cells from PBMCs. This sample's subset: CD45RA-negative fraction. The receptors come from a man between 18 and 35 years old in good health. Some clones in this sample may be carry-over from other donors' samples.

The genes are TRBV28 and TRBJ1-1, with TRBD1 as a possible D gene (6 bases). The CDR3 has 14 residues. V was cut by 3 bases and J by 5 bases, with 13 bases left in between. Germline loops: CDR1 MDHEN, CDR2 SYDVKM. The CDR3 here is CASSFLQGRTEAFF. The CDR3 coding sequence is TGTGCCAGCAGTTTCTTGCAGGGGAGAACTGAAGCTTTCTTT.

As regards this clone: One base separates it from a far larger clone, so it is likely a read error. This chain connects TRBV4-3 to TRBJ2-7; 10 bases match TRBD2. CDR1 is LGHNA, CDR2 YSLEER, per germline. This CDR3 has 16 residues. Trimming cost V 4 bases and J 3 bases; bases outside gene matches: 9. The CDR3 sequence is CASSPQREGDFYEQYF. The CDR3 coding sequence is TGCGCCAGCAGCCCCCAGCGGGAGGGGGACTTCTACGAGCAGTACTTC.

This CDR3 reads CAISANNEQFF. In nucleotides, the CDR3 is TGTGCCATTAGCGCCAACAATGAGCAGTTCTTC. This sequence joins TRBV10-3 and TRBJ2-1; D is perhaps TRBD2 (5 bases). This CDR3 is 11 amino acids long. With 9 bases removed from V and 5 bases from J, the gap between germline ends came to 8 bases. Germline loops: CDR1 ENHRY, CDR2 SYGVKD.

Concerning this clone itself: Within the sample, other DNA sequences also encode this same CDR3. This chain joins TRBV2 and TRBJ1-1; no definite D call. In germline, CDR1 is SNHLY, CDR2 FYNNEI. The ends were cut back, 6 bases at V and 3 bases at J, with 2 bases in the middle. The CDR3 has 10 residues. This CDR3 reads CASRYTEAFF. The CDR3 region has the DNA TGTGCCAGCAGATACACTGAAGCTTTCTTT. The variable domain in full, completed from reference TRBV2 and TRBJ1-1, reads EPEVTQTPSHQVTQMGQEVILRCVPISNHLYFYWYRQILGQKVEFLVSFYNNEISEKSEIFDDQFSVERPDGSNFTLKIRSTKLEDSAMYFCASRYTEAFFGQGTRLTVV.

This clone was recorded a few times. The chain uses TRBV4-2 and TRBJ1-2; D perhaps matches TRBD1 (6 bases). Per the germline V gene, CDR1 is LGHNA and CDR2 is YNFKEQ. The CDR3 sequence is 15 residues long. The V end was cut by 2 bases, the J end by 6 bases, with 16 bases between. DNA of the CDR3: TGTGCCAGCAGCCAAACTATCGGGGGGGCGAATGGCTACACCTTC. Translation: CASSQTIGGANGYTF.

Concerning this clone: This sample also contains other DNA sequences that code for the same CDR3. The chain uses TRBV4-1 and TRBJ2-5; tentative D call: TRBD2 (5 bases). The CDR3 extends over 14 amino acids. Germline V lookup: CDR1 MGHRA, CDR2 YSYEKL. V dropped 1 base and J dropped 5 bases, with 11 bases sitting between them. CDR3 region: CASSQGPAGETQYF. The CDR3 DNA is TGCGCCAGCAGCCAAGGACCTGCGGGCGAGACCCAGTACTTC.

This clone was seen a few times. This chain connects TRBV30 to TRBJ1-1; D unresolved. The length of the CDR3 is 12 residues. The V end was cut by 5 bases, the J end by 1 base, with 8 bases between. The V gene's germline CDR1 is GTSNPN and CDR2 SVGIG (reference sequence). As DNA, the CDR3 is TGTGCCTGGCTGGCCGAGAACACTGAAGCTTTCTTT. Protein: CAWLAENTEAFF. The full variable domain, its missing parts supplied by reference TRBV30 and TRBJ1-1, is SQTIHQWPATLVQPVGSPLSLECTVEGTSNPNLYWYRQAAGRGLQLLFYSVGIGQISSEVPQNLSASRPQDRQFILSSKKLLLSDSGFYLCAWLAENTEAFFGQGTRLTVV.

The CDR3 spells CASSSLGQAQGPQHF. As DNA, the CDR3 is TGTGCCAGCAGTTCCCTAGGACAGGCCCAGGGGCCCCAGCATTTT. The genes are TRBV6-6 and TRBJ1-5, with 7 bases matching TRBD1. This CDR3 has 15 amino acids. Losses at the gene ends were 4 bases for V and 9 bases for J; bases not matched to a gene: 12. Germline V gene lookup returns CDR1 MNHNY and CDR2 SVGAGI (reference sequence).

V and J are TRBV30 and TRBJ2-3; D remains ambiguous. From germline, CDR1 is GTSNPN and CDR2 SVGIG (reference sequence). V shed 0 bases and J shed 0 bases, with 19 bases lying between them. The CDR3 consists of 18 residues. CDR3 bases: TGTGCCTGGAGTGTATTAGCCCCTACCCCCCTTAGCACAGATACGCAGTATTTT. Encoded protein: CAWSVLAPTPLSTDTQYF.

The chain joins TRBV5-1 to TRBJ2-5; a possible D gene is TRBD2 (5 bases). The CDR3 has 14 residues. Germline CDR1 is SGHRS and CDR2 is YFSETQ. Trimming removed 2 bases at V and 5 bases at J, with 13 bases between. Here the CDR3 reads CASSLIGVGETQYF. The CDR3 DNA follows: TGCGCCAGCAGCTTAATCGGGGTTGGGGAGACCCAGTACTTC.

In DNA, the CDR3 is TGTGCCAGCAGCGTCCTTCTAGCGGGGTACACCGGGGAGCTGTTTTTT. Translation gives CASSVLLAGYTGELFF. The chain employs TRBV28 and TRBJ2-2; TRBD2 matches at 9 bases. Germline-derived CDR1 and CDR2 are MDHEN and SYDVKM. The CDR3 contains 16 residues. With 6 bases clipped from V and 3 bases from J, the junction kept 8 bases outside the gene matches.

The chain uses TRBV30 and TRBJ1-5; maybe TRBD1 (6 bases). Trimming left V 1 base short and J 1 base short, with 14 bases between. Germline CDR1 reads GTSNPN; CDR2 reads SVGIG (reference sequence). The CDR3 covers 16 residues. The CDR3 DNA reads TGTGCCTGGAGTGCCTCGGGACAAGTAAGCAATCAGCCCCAGCATTTT. This sequence encodes CAWSASGQVSNQPQHF.

The chain joins TRBV6-5 to TRBJ2-5; D unclear. From germline, CDR1 is MNHEY and CDR2 SVGAGI. The CDR3 extends over 14 amino acids. Trimming pared 2 bases from V and 5 bases from J, leaving 12 bases between. As DNA, the CDR3 is TGTGCCAGCAGTTACGGCATCTTCGGGGAGACCCAGTACTTC. Encoded protein: CASSYGIFGETQYF.